A selection of T cell receptor beta chains follows, all from one sample in a study of blood T cell repertoires in COVID-19. TCRdb keeps only in-frame clones here, not all; method: immunoSEQ multiplex PCR. The repertoire holds 90,000 to 150,000 clones, with roughly three quarters as singletons. Specimen: peripheral blood. Receptors originate from a woman aged 80 or older with acute or convalescent COVID-19. CDR3s leave out the opening cysteine and the closing phenylalanine or tryptophan.

j_call | v_call | cdr3_length | cdr3_aa
TRBJ2-1 | TRBV5-4 | 16 | ASSLGTGGIPISNEQF
TRBJ2-1 | TRBV5-1 | 13 | ASSWGTVAYNEQF
TRBJ2-1 | TRBV5-1 | 11 | ASSRDSRNEQF
TRBJ2-2 | TRBV5-1 | 13 | ASRTGTFNTGELF
TRBJ2-1 | TRBV4-1 | 14 | ASSQGTSGHYNEQF
TRBJ1-6 | TRBV19 | 13 | ASQGKGSYNSPLH
TRBJ1-4 | TRBV10-3 | 12 | AISGQNLNEKLF
TRBJ2-3 | TRBV12-3/TRBV12-4 | 11 | ASSSGAWDTQY
TRBJ1-4 | TRBV5-4 | 15 | ASSLSRGGRTNEKLF
TRBJ2-7 | TRBV30 | 11 | AWSVKGLYEQY
TRBJ1-3 | TRBV18 | 11 | ASSPPSGYTIY
TRBJ1-6 | TRBV2 | 13 | ASSEWQGENSPLH
TRBJ1-2 | TRBV9 | 16 | ASSLTVGQEQVHYGYT
TRBJ2-1 | TRBV7-3 | 14 | ASSSSTSGSFDEQF
TRBJ1-6 | TRBV28 | 10 | ASCTGISPLH
TRBJ2-3 | TRBV6-2/TRBV6-3 | 18 | ASSYSWVELAGGLTDTQY
TRBJ2-1 | TRBV19 | 12 | ASSPPGQGNEQF
TRBJ1-5 | TRBV6-5 | 11 | ASTPEGGRPQH
TRBJ2-1 | TRBV6-6 | 11 | ASSYHQDNEQF
TRBJ1-1 | TRBV12-3/TRBV12-4 | 11 | ASSRTLNTEAF
TRBJ1-1 | TRBV7-3 | 11 | ASSSEWSTEAF
TRBJ2-1 | TRBV7-2 | 11 | ASSLKAENEQF
TRBJ2-5 | TRBV11-1 | 14 | ASSLGDRVVQETQY
TRBJ1-1 | TRBV2 | 12 | ASSEFTVITEAF
TRBJ1-3 | TRBV30 | 12 | AWRPGPNGDTIY
TRBJ2-6 | TRBV7-2 | 13 | ASSLEMSGANVLT
TRBJ1-3 | TRBV3-1/TRBV3-2 | 13 | ASSLTGLSGNTIY
TRBJ1-2 | TRBV7-9 | 13 | ASSLGQGVVYGYT
TRBJ1-4 | TRBV19 | 10 | ASSLQGEKLF
TRBJ2-5 | TRBV30 | 12 | AWSVGGSQETQY
TRBJ2-3 | TRBV4-3 | 14 | ASSQERSGGGDTQY
TRBJ2-7 | TRBV4-3 | 11 | ASSLNRGYEQY
TRBJ1-1 | TRBV5-1 | 12 | ASSPGQGSRTAF
TRBJ2-7 | TRBV7-2 | 14 | ASSLGQPGRSYEQY
TRBJ1-1 | TRBV10-1 | 11 | ASSAEMNTEAF
TRBJ2-1 | TRBV27 | 13 | ASSFRRGQGNEQF
TRBJ2-2 | TRBV7-2 | 13 | ASSLAARGYGELF
TRBJ2-1 | TRBV9 | 14 | ASSVSGTGSGNEQF
TRBJ1-4 | TRBV28 | 12 | ASSRTGNNEKLF
TRBJ1-1 | TRBV15 | 15 | ATSPRQGAASNTEAF
TRBJ1-4 | TRBV18 | 11 | ASSGEGKEKLF
TRBJ2-5 | TRBV27 | 13 | ASSLSRTAQETQY
TRBJ1-1 | TRBV18 | 14 | ASSLTRDGGNTEAF
TRBJ2-5 | TRBV19 | 11 | ASRDRGQETQY
TRBJ2-5 | TRBV19 | 13 | ASSSQLAAQETQY
TRBJ2-7 | TRBV7-2 | 13 | ASSLGRQPSYEQY
TRBJ1-2 | TRBV5-6 | 14 | ASSSDRGLTNYGYT
TRBJ1-2 | TRBV16 | 12 | ASSQSQAGRGYT